What follows is one TCR beta chain and its context. Germline values: CDR1 DFQATT, CDR2 SNEGSKA (reference sequence). With V trimmed by 7 bases and J by 8 bases, 7 bases remained unmatched. This CDR3 spans 11 amino acids. Original processing methods: Estimates of nucleated cell counts were drawn from the amplification of reference gene primers. This table comes from immunoSEQ multiplex PCR, and its TCRdb copy is limited to in-frame clones, with some not included. The V and J calls and clone size come from that table; D and trimming were worked out from the DNA. The sample yields about 180,000 clones, around 86% seen once. This sample was included in a study of blood T cell repertoires in COVID-19. Study as a whole: The United States, Italy and Spain were the sources of the acute and convalescent COVID-19 samples. Nucleic acid was either cDNA or gDNA, and it came from T cells, B-cell-depleted T cells, or PBMCs.

The receptor was isolated from a woman younger than 45 with active or convalescent COVID-19. Sequenced: peripheral blood. This chain links TRBV20-1 with TRBJ1-1; 7 positions match TRBD1. In DNA, the CDR3 is TGCAGTGTGGACAGGCCGTCGGAAGCTTTCTTT. Its protein product is CSVDRPSEAFF.